The clone carrying this T cell receptor (beta chain) has a handful of counts. Its target is unknown. V shed 2 bases and J shed 2 bases, with 9 bases lying between them. The CDR3 consists of 14 residues. The data stem from a study of T-cell memory formation after mild COVID-19. In the study overall: Across donors, TCR clusters were largely donor specific. Notes on the study in general: Confirmation of SARS-CoV-2 specificity was lacking for second-wave clones peaking day 37. Clones that contracted clustered mainly in CM and EM if CD4+ and in EMRA if CD8+.

The authors produced TCR alpha and TCR beta cDNA libraries with sample barcodes and UMIs by 5'RACE using constant-segment primers. MiXCR was run by TCRdb on the 5' RACE reads, yielding one entry per CDR3 protein. The sample includes about 350,000 distinct CDR3 sequences, 25% to 30% of them seen just once. This TCR was recovered from an adult woman who had mild COVID-19 (a few samples of this study predate the infection). Cell type and time point are not known. This rearrangement joins TRBV12-3 or TRBV12-4 to TRBJ1-1; the D gene is possibly TRBD1 (6 bases). The sample taken for sequencing was PBMCs or a T cell subset sorted from them (not recorded which). Here the CDR3 reads CASSLKQGNTEAFF. The CDR3 region has the DNA TGTGCCAGCAGTTTAAAACAGGGAAACACTGAAGCTTTCTTT.